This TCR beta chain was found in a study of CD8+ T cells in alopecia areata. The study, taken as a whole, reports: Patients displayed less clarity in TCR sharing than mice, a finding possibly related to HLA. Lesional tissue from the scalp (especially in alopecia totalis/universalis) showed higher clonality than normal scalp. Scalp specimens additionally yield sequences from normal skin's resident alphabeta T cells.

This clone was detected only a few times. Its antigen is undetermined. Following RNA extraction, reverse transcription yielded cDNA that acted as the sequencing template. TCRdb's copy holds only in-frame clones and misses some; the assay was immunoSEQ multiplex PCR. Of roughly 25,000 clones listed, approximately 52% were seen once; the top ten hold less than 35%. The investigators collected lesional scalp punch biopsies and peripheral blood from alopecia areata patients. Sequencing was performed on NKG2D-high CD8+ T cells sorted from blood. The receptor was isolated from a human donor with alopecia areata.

The CDR3 nucleotides are TGCAGCGTTGAGTCAGGGGAGTACTACGAGCAGTACTTC. Its translation is CSVESGEYYEQYF. This chain joins TRBV29-1 and TRBJ2-7; possible D gene TRBD1, 6 bases. CDR1 and CDR2 from the germline V gene are SQVTM and ANQGSEA. Trimming removed 3 bases from V and 3 bases from J, with 12 bases in between. The CDR3 totals 13 residues.